The sequence of this T cell receptor beta chain was determined in a study of blood T cells in healthy people across ages (dated by TCRdb to between 2014 and 2016). Background on the whole study: In model experiments, template switching captured roughly one uniquely barcoded TCR beta cDNA molecule for every two T cells. To track age-related changes in TCR beta repertoire diversity, the study relied on deep sequencing normalized with unique cDNA molecular identifiers. The donors were split into four age groups: young (average about 16 years), middle-aged (39), aged (around 67) and long-lived (under 90). To avoid experimental bias, donors of different ages were spread randomly across the sequencing lanes. Two additional independent replicas of 1 million unique cDNA reads from the same blood draw were analyzed for two donors (one aged 18 to 29 and one aged 80 or older).

This clonotype was seen a few times. The target of this receptor is not known. Qualities for individual bases were not recorded, and no much larger clone is one base off. Broad study findings and their caveats: As age increased, observed TCR beta diversity per million T cells dropped in a roughly linear way, and a significant reduction was already evident by age 40. Compared with the aged group, the long-lived group had more naive CD4+ T cells, fewer expanded clones and increased TCR diversity, a pattern suggesting age selection. Bulk unsorted PBMC profiling prevented conclusive comparison of naive and antigen-experienced compartments. Estimates of total diversity based on one million sequenced T cells were considered lower bounds and underestimates. The percentage of naive T cells measured by flow cytometry correlated strongly with observed TCR beta diversity. Donor CMV infection status was unknown, potentially confounding age-related changes in expanded clonotypes.

The library relied on 5' RACE. The data were produced on an Illumina HiSeq 2500. The second PCR ran for roughly 7 to 12 cycles and used a J-beta primer mix along with a sample-barcoded 5' primer. A template-switch 5' adaptor carrying 12 random nucleotides introduced a unique molecular identifier onto each TCR beta cDNA molecule. At least 3 million CDR3-containing paired-end reads were obtained from each sample. The Mint cDNA synthesis kit, primed by a TRBC-specific oligonucleotide, was used to synthesize first-strand cDNA from all RNA. After uracil-DNA glycosylase treatment, a first 18-cycle PCR used universal primers M1SS and BC2_uni_R on all cDNA. Under the source paper's analysis protocol: Normalization of each sample was performed by random selection of 1 million high-quality reads, each carrying a distinct molecular identifier. Instead of being binned into consensus sequences, reads with shared molecular identifiers were discarded. MiTCR, set to a Q25 quality threshold and the strictest error-elimination algorithm, was used for CDR3 identification, clonotype clustering and error correction. A nonparametric unseen species model with Euler transformation was used to estimate lower-bound total TCR beta diversity. TCRdb cleaned the public reads at Q25 with fastp, built clones with MiXCR and kept in-frame beta chains. Under each unique CDR3 protein, matching rows form one entry showing the most common genes and DNA. TCRdb's processing, not the study's, gives the V and J calls here. This sample holds some 1.5 million distinct CDR3 sequences; under 30% were observed only once. The ten largest clones represent 7% to 9% of the sample.

Donors were under 40 systemically healthy Caucasian individuals from Russia aged roughly 6 to 90 years. Ten milliliters of peripheral blood were drawn from each donor into EDTA-treated Vacutainer tubes. PBMCs were isolated by Ficoll-Paque density-gradient centrifugation, with at least 6 million obtained per sample. Total RNA was extracted from PBMCs with Trizol reagent, with at least 5.5 micrograms obtained per sample. For every donor, an aliquot of PBMCs went through flow cytometry to measure the percentages of naive CD45RAhigh/CD27high T cells. Trimming takes 5 bases off V and 11 bases off J; junction bases not matched to a gene: 9. Per the germline V gene, SQVTM is the CDR1 and ANQGSEA is the CDR2. Its CDR3 holds 13 amino acids, cysteine through phenylalanine. Of the read, only the CDR3 DNA is kept; its 39 bases are in frame from base 1.

The rearrangement joined TRBV29-1 to TRBJ2-5, and 12 bases in between align with TRBD1. This clonotype originated in a woman aged 30 to 39 in good health. Material for sequencing was blood. The CDR3 here reads CSVLWGTGGVQYF. The DNA sequence is TGCAGCGTTTTATGGGGGACAGGGGGCGTGCAGTACTTC. Supplemented by the reference TRBV29-1 and TRBJ2-5 proteins around the CDR3, the complete variable domain is SAVISQKPSRDICQRGTSLTIQCQVDSQVTMMFWYRQQPGQSLTLIATANQGSEATYESGFVIDKFPISRPNLTFSTLTVSNMSPEDSSIYLCSVLWGTGGVQYFGPGTRLLVL.